The 28 T cell receptor beta chains in this list originate from one sample, sequenced in a study of blood T cells in healthy people across ages. Primers used in a second PCR of about 7 to 12 cycles were a sample-barcoded 5' primer and a J-beta primer mix. Via MiXCR, TCRdb re-called the 5' RACE reads, giving one row per CDR3 protein. There are around 900,000 distinct CDR3 sequences in the sample; under 30% occur only once, and approximately 15% lies in the top ten. The specimen sequenced was blood. The origin of the receptors is an elderly woman in good health.

There are many counts of this clonotype. The chain uses TRBV15 and TRBJ2-3, with 9 bases matching TRBD2. The germline V gene has CDR1 LNHNV and CDR2 YYDKDF (reference sequence). The CDR3 consists of 17 residues. V shed 2 bases, J shed 5 bases, and the junction held 11 bases outside the gene matches. The CDR3 DNA is TGTGCCACCAGCAGATACCCGAGCGGGGGGACCGGAGATACGCAGTATTTT. Its translation is CATSRYPSGGTGDTQYF.

With regard to this clonotype: At one end the junction does not follow the germline gene, possibly because of a read error. This chain uses TRBV3-1 with TRBJ1-2; D unresolved. The CDR3 runs 14 residues. Germline assignment: CDR1 LGHDT and CDR2 YNNKEL (reference sequence). The CDR3 protein is CAGSLSQTNGGYTF. CDR3 in DNA: TGTGCCGGCAGCCTTAGCCAGACAAACGGTGGCTACACCTTC. Combining the CDR3 with reference TRBV3-1 and TRBJ1-2 gives the whole variable domain DTAVSQTPKYLVTQMGNDKSIKCEQNLGHDTMYWYKQDSKKFLKIMFSYNNKELIINETVPNRFSPKSPDKAHLNLHINSLELGDSAVYFCAGSLSQTNGGYTFGSGTRLTVV.

Comments on this clonotype: This may stem from a read error, because a much larger clone lies one nucleotide away. The chain has TRBV12-3 or TRBV12-4 and TRBJ2-1; TRBD2 aligns across 9 bases. The CDR3 runs to 15 residues. V shed 3 bases, J shed 13 bases, and the junction held 13 bases outside the gene matches. In nucleotides, the CDR3 is TGTGCCAGCAGTTTGGGAGCGGGGGGTAAAGAGACCCAGTTCTTC. It specifies CASSLGAGGKETQFF.

J is TRBJ2-1 and V is TRBV29-1, with 8 bases lining up with TRBD2. After removal of 4 bases from V and 15 bases from J, the junction contained 8 bases not matched to a gene. This CDR3 is built from 11 residues. Germline V gene sequence: CDR1 SQVTM, CDR2 ANQGSEA. This CDR3 is CSVVGAGGLFF. The CDR3, as DNA: TGCAGCGTTGTTGGGGCGGGGGGCTTGTTCTTC.

This clonotype was seen at least ten times. This chain uses TRBV20-1 with TRBJ2-3; a weak D match, TRBD2 (6 bases). Per the germline V gene, CDR1 is DFQATT and CDR2 is SNEGSKA (reference sequence). V dropped 4 bases and J dropped 8 bases, with 22 bases sitting between them. There are 15 residues in the CDR3. The CDR3 loop is CSATRLVEQLGTQYF. The CDR3 DNA follows: TGCAGTGCTACTCGACTAGTAGAGCAGTTGGGTACGCAGTATTTT.

This clonotype has a handful of counts. This may be a read error, as it is one base from a much larger clone. The V call is TRBV6-6, the J call TRBJ2-7; a weak D match, TRBD1 (6 bases). V shed 5 bases and J shed 7 bases, with 18 bases lying between them. CDR3 length: 14 residues. CDR1 MNHNY and CDR2 SVGAGI come from the germline V gene (reference sequence). For the CDR3, the DNA is TGTGCCAGCAGTAGGGGCGGTGGGGGCAATGAGCAGTACTTC. This sequence encodes CASSRGGGGNEQYF.

The table lists this clonotype with a few counts. The genes are TRBV14 and TRBJ2-3; 9 bases are a match to TRBD2. The junction had 13 bases not matched to a gene; V was cut back by 4 bases and J by 5 bases. The CDR3 totals 17 residues. CDR1 is SGHDN, CDR2 FVKESK, per germline. In DNA form, the CDR3 reads TGTGCCAGCAGCCCCCGGCGGGCGGGGGGGCCCCAAGATACGCAGTATTTT. This sequence encodes CASSPRRAGGPQDTQYF.

This chain connects TRBV7-9 to TRBJ1-2, with 11 bases matching TRBD1. This CDR3 is built from 17 residues. Germline V gene sequence: CDR1 SEHNR, CDR2 FQNEAQ (reference sequence). With 4 bases clipped from V and 7 bases from J, the junction kept 14 bases outside the gene matches. This chain's CDR3 is CASSSPFSGQGARGYTF. The CDR3 coding sequence is TGTGCCAGCAGCTCCCCCTTCTCAGGACAGGGGGCTCGTGGCTACACCTTC.

This clonotype was recorded many times. The V call is TRBV10-2, the J call TRBJ1-5; D ambiguous. V lost 2 bases, J lost 6 bases, and 11 bases lay in between. The CDR3 is 14 residues long. The germline V gene encodes CDR1 WSHSY and CDR2 SAAADI. The CDR3 region has the DNA TGCGCCAGCAGTGAGACGAGGCGGGGTCAGCCCCAGCATTTT. Its protein product is CASSETRRGQPQHF.

In this sample, this clonotype turned up many times. The chain has TRBV2 and TRBJ2-1; the match to TRBD1 covers 7 bases. The CDR3 is made up of 15 amino acids. CDR1 and CDR2 (germline): SNHLY, FYNNEI. Trimming at V came to 6 bases and at J to 5 bases, leaving 10 bases not matched to a gene. The CDR3 nucleotides are TGTGCCAGCAGCAGAAACCGGGACAGAGACAATGAGCAGTTCTTC. Translating gives CASSRNRDRDNEQFF.

This clonotype has at least ten counts. CDR3 in amino acids: CSASRDSGANVLTF. The CDR3, as DNA: TGCAGTGCTAGTCGGGACTCTGGGGCCAACGTCCTGACTTTC. The chain uses TRBV20-1 and TRBJ2-6, with a possible D match to TRBD2 (5 bases). The CDR3 length is 14 residues. Germline lookup yields CDR1 DFQATT and CDR2 SNEGSKA (reference sequence). Trimming stripped 3 bases from V and 0 bases from J, with 6 bases between.

This clonotype has a count of ten or more. CDR3 protein: CSANVGRLGETQYF. CDR3 sequence (DNA): TGCAGTGCTAATGTGGGTCGCCTCGGTGAGACCCAGTACTTC. The chain links TRBV20-1 to TRBJ2-5; D is uncertain. CDR1 is DFQATT, CDR2 SNEGSKA, per germline (reference sequence). This CDR3 comprises 14 residues. Between the trimmed V and J ends, which lost 4 bases and 5 bases, there was a span of 17 bases.

The genes are TRBV20-1 and TRBJ1-5; D is possibly TRBD1 (6 bases). The V gene's germline CDR1 is DFQATT and CDR2 SNEGSKA (reference sequence). Trimming shortened V by 6 bases and J by 4 bases, and 19 bases separated the two germline ends. The CDR3 sequence is 15 residues long. CDR3 loop: CSAGQGSGGNQPQHF. CDR3 nucleotide sequence: TGCAGTGCGGGCCAGGGGTCTGGGGGGAATCAGCCCCAGCATTTT.

The chain has TRBV29-1 and TRBJ2-1; TRBD2 matches 14 bases. V lost 7 bases to trimming and J lost 8 bases; unmatched junction nucleotides: 10. CDR1 is SQVTM, CDR2 ANQGSEA, per germline. The CDR3 sequence is 15 residues long. This chain's CDR3 is CSGTSTSGRADEQFF. CDR3 in DNA: TGCAGCGGGACGTCGACTAGCGGGAGGGCCGATGAGCAGTTCTTC.

For this clonotype: Since the CDR3 does not end with the conserved phenylalanine or tryptophan, this likely comes from a read error. This chain joins TRBV6-2 or TRBV6-3 and TRBJ2-2; D perhaps matches TRBD2 (5 bases). This CDR3 region has 14 residues. Germline CDR1 reads MNHEY; CDR2 reads SVGEGT. The CDR3 DNA is TGTGCCAGCAGTTATACAAGATTCACCGGGGAACTGTTTTTG. Its protein is CASSYTRFTGELFL.

V gene TRBV20-1 combines with J gene TRBJ1-2, with D uncertain. Per the germline V gene, CDR1 is DFQATT and CDR2 is SNEGSKA (reference sequence). Between the trimmed V and J ends, which lost 5 bases and 4 bases, there was a span of 8 bases. This CDR3 is built from 11 residues. The CDR3 loop reads CSAYEFYGYTF. The CDR3 region has the DNA TGCAGTGCTTACGAATTCTATGGCTACACCTTC.

This clonotype appeared a few times. The rearrangement joins TRBV7-2 to TRBJ1-6, with a weak D call TRBD1 (5 bases). Germline assignment: CDR1 SGHTA and CDR2 FQGNSA. The CDR3 extends over 16 amino acids. Trimming pared 5 bases from V and 0 bases from J, leaving 11 bases between. This CDR3 reads CASSPRQGSYNSPLHF. The DNA of the CDR3 is TGTGCCAGCAGCCCAAGGCAGGGCTCCTATAATTCACCCCTCCACTTT.

The chain links TRBV12-3 or TRBV12-4 to TRBJ1-1; 8 nucleotides agree with TRBD1. CDR3 size: 16 residues. With V trimmed by 0 bases and J by 5 bases, 8 bases remained unmatched. The CDR3 sequence: CASSLAATGVGTEAFF. The CDR3 nucleotides are TGTGCCAGCAGTTTAGCGGCGACAGGGGTGGGAACTGAAGCTTTCTTT.

This clonotype has just a few counts. A read error is possible here, since a much larger clone lies one base away. As DNA, the CDR3 is TGTGCCAGCAGTTTGGACCTAGCGGGGGGCTCGAATGAGCAGTACTTC. Encoded protein: CASSLDLAGGSNEQYF. This chain links TRBV12-3 or TRBV12-4 with TRBJ2-5, with 11 bases lining up with TRBD2. The CDR3 is made up of 16 amino acids. Trimming at V came to 3 bases and at J to 11 bases, leaving 14 bases not matched to a gene.

This clonotype was counted at least ten times. The chain carries TRBV4-3 and TRBJ1-4; 8 positions match TRBD1. The germline V gene has CDR1 LGHNA and CDR2 YSLEER. V was pared by 2 bases and J by 7 bases, with 3 bases of the junction left unmatched. The CDR3 covers 14 residues. CDR3: CASSQQDRGEKLFF. DNA of the CDR3: TGCGCCAGCAGCCAACAAGACAGGGGTGAAAAACTGTTTTTT.

Turning to this clonotype: A much larger clone differs from this one at a single base, so this may be a read error. V gene TRBV10-3 combines with J gene TRBJ2-5; 9 nucleotides align to TRBD2. The J call may be faulty, since TRBJ2-7 better matches the DNA end. The CDR3 is 14 amino acids. CDR1 is ENHRY, CDR2 SYGVKD, per germline. The CDR3 here is CAIRESSGDYEQYF. CDR3 DNA sequence: TGTGCCATCAGGGAGTCTAGCGGGGACTACGAGCAGTACTTC.

This clonotype was observed once. The chain couples TRBV30 to TRBJ2-1; D gene ambiguous. Gene TRBJ2-7 matches the end of the DNA better, so the J call may be wrong. The length of the CDR3 is 13 residues. Looked up from germline, CDR1 is GTSNPN and CDR2 is SVGIG (reference sequence). In nucleotides, the CDR3 is TGTGCCTGGAGTGTAGGCGGTTACAATGAGCAGTACTTC. Amino acids: CAWSVGGYNEQYF.

On this clonotype itself: This may be a read error, as it is one base from a much larger clone. This chain links TRBV5-5 with TRBJ1-5; TRBD1 is a possible D gene (5 bases). The CDR3 is 15 amino acids. The germline V and J ends were trimmed by 0 bases and 6 bases, with 13 bases remaining between them. From germline, CDR1 is SGHKS and CDR2 YYEKEE (reference sequence). This chain's CDR3 is CASSLEGRVSQPQHF. As DNA, the CDR3 is TGTGCCAGCAGCTTGGAGGGCAGGGTTAGTCAGCCCCAGCATTTT.

Ten or more counts support this clonotype. The rearrangement uses TRBV5-5 and TRBJ2-7, with D tentatively TRBD1 (5 bases). Germline CDR1 reads SGHKS; CDR2 reads YYEKEE (reference sequence). This CDR3 is built from 15 residues. V was pared by 0 bases and J by 2 bases, with 12 bases between. This CDR3 is CASSLELGVPYEQYF. The CDR3 DNA reads TGTGCCAGCAGCTTGGAATTAGGGGTTCCCTACGAGCAGTACTTC.

This clonotype was seen once. One junction end disagrees with the germline gene, perhaps due to a read error. The CDR3: CASSSRTGGNQPQHF. CDR3 nucleotides: TGTGCCAGCAGTTCGAGGACAGGTGGCAACCAGCCCCAGCATTTT. This chain joins TRBV3-1 and TRBJ1-5; 7 positions match TRBD1. The CDR3 runs to 15 residues. Germline CDR1 reads LGHDT; CDR2 reads YNNKEL (reference sequence).

This clonotype has a count of ten or more. This rearrangement joins TRBV7-2 to TRBJ2-7; possibly TRBD1 for D (5 bases). This CDR3 is built from 19 residues. Looked up from germline, CDR1 is SGHTA and CDR2 is FQGNSA. V lost 2 bases, J lost 1 base, and 24 bases lay in between. CDR3 loop: CASSLSIGRTGSLSYEQYF. As DNA, the CDR3 is TGTGCCAGCAGCTTATCCATCGGGCGCACAGGCTCCCTTTCCTACGAGCAGTACTTC.

This clonotype was seen ten or more times. This rearrangement joins TRBV12-3 or TRBV12-4 to TRBJ2-1, with 9 bases aligning to TRBD2. V was clipped by 7 bases and J by 11 bases; unmatched bases: 9. The length of the CDR3 is 13 residues. The CDR3 loop is CASTPGRGGQQFF. As DNA, the CDR3 is TGTGCCAGCACTCCTGGGCGGGGGGGCCAGCAGTTCTTC.

This clonotype appeared a few times. Relative to the germline gene, one junction end is altered; a read error may explain this. The chain recombines TRBV24-1 with TRBJ2-5; a possible D gene is TRBD2 (6 bases). The CDR3 is 14 amino acids. The V gene's germline CDR1 is KGHDR and CDR2 SFDVKD. The CDR3 nucleotides are TGTGCCACCAGTGAGCGGGGCTGGGGAGAGACCCAGTACTTT. This gives the protein CATSERGWGETQYF.